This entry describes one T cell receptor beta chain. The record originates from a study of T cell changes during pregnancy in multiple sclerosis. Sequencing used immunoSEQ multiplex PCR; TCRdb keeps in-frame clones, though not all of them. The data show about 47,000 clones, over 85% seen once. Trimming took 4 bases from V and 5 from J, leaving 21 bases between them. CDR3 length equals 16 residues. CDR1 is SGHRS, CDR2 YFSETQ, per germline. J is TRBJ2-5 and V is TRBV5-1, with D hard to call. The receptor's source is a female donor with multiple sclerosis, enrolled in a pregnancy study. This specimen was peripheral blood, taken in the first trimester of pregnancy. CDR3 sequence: CASSPATLGSAETQYF. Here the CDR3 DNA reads TGCGCCAGCAGCCCGGCGACCCTAGGCTCTGCGGAGACCCAGTACTTC.